Listed below are T cell receptor beta chains from one sample, sequenced in a study of shared clonotypes between healthy human individuals. Libraries were prepared by immunoSEQ multiplex PCR; TCRdb keeps only in-frame clonotypes and omits some of them. The table shows a few hundred thousand clones, with 96% occurring only once. Sequenced: memory CD8+ T cells sorted from blood. Source of these receptors: a man aged 25-40 years in good health. CDR3s leave out the opening cysteine and the closing phenylalanine or tryptophan.

>TRBV6-5|TRBJ2-2
ASSYSIAGTGELF
>TRBV27|TRBJ2-7
ASPLPY
>TRBV10-3|TRBJ2-2
AISAGRTTNTGELF
>TRBV9|TRBJ1-5
ASSERGDRAQPQH
>TRBV5-1|TRBJ1-2
ASSLDFPGHLYGYT
>TRBV21-1|TRBJ1-3
ASSKEDRGDTIY
>TRBV19|TRBJ2-3
ASSIDRTGGSTDTQY
>TRBV19|TRBJ2-4
ASSIKLAKNIQY
>TRBV27|TRBJ2-1
ASSLASGLGYNEQF
>TRBV28|TRBJ2-7
ASSLAGGFYEQY
>TRBV5-1|TRBJ1-2
ASRTGQTYGYT
>TRBV4-1|TRBJ2-3
ASSLLRGGRTDTQY
>TRBV10-2|TRBJ1-5
ASSRIPAGLYSEPQH
>TRBV18|TRBJ2-3
ASSPDTDTQY
>TRBV10-3|TRBJ2-7
ATSVQGTFYEQY
>TRBV6-1|TRBJ2-3
ASSECGGPCSQY
>TRBV2|TRBJ2-1
ASAEEQGGFVEQF
>TRBV10-3|TRBJ2-5
AISVGDQETQY
>TRBV27|TRBJ2-7
ASRPGTSGGEQY
>TRBV2|TRBJ2-5
ASREQETQY
>TRBV5-3|TRBJ2-3
ARSFLVRVDTQY
>TRBV10-1|TRBJ2-1
ASSEASGRVTSLRQF
>TRBV7-9|TRBJ2-1
ASSFLLDYNEQF
>TRBV9|TRBJ2-1
ASSVERSNEQF
>TRBV28|TRBJ2-4
ASSLWTGKNIQY
>TRBV2|TRBJ2-4
ASSREVMNIQY
>TRBV4-2|TRBJ2-5
ASSRELAGGLGLLQETQY
>TRBV13|TRBJ1-3
ASSFLASGNTIY
>TRBV19|TRBJ2-7
ASSRTGSVGEQY